The text below deals with one TCR beta chain. The CDR3 extends over 15 amino acids. Germline V gene sequence: CDR1 SGHRS, CDR2 YFSETQ. V shed 0 bases and J 7 bases; nucleotides not matched to a gene: 1. This sample stems from a study of OX40 agonist ivuxolimab in advanced cancers. Study-level background: Age averaged approximately 60 years (range 23 to 79), and about 86% were male.

The table came from immunoSEQ multiplex PCR; TCRdb's copy has only in-frame clones and leaves some out. The repertoire holds tens of thousands of clones, with about 82% as singletons. This clonotype was obtained from an adult with an advanced solid tumor such as melanoma, head and neck, liver or kidney cancer. This rearrangement joins TRBV5-1 to TRBJ1-6, with 10 nucleotides matching TRBD1. This specimen consisted of CD4+ or CD8+ T cells sorted from blood, obtained in a trial of the OX40 agonist ivuxolimab. CDR3 nucleotide sequence: TGCGCCAGCAGCTTGGAGGACAGGGGGAATTCACCCCTCCACTTT. Translation gives CASSLEDRGNSPLHF.